The 10 T cell receptor beta chains reported below all come from one sample, sequenced in a study of T cell responses to AZD1222 COVID-19 vaccine. The method was immunoSEQ multiplex PCR; TCRdb's version includes in-frame clones alone and lacks a portion of them. Counted here are some 140,000 clones, about 91% occurring once; the ten biggest clones make up roughly 2.8%. This specimen was peripheral blood, taken on day 0 of AZD1222 vaccination. The receptors shown here come from an adult in good health.

The rearrangement joins TRBV6-5 to TRBJ2-1, with 11 bases that match TRBD2. The trim removed 6 bases at V and 8 bases at J, leaving 6 bases unmatched. The CDR3 extends over 14 amino acids. Germline V gives CDR1 MNHEY, CDR2 SVGAGI. The CDR3 protein is CASRLAGEVHEQFF. The CDR3 DNA reads as TGTGCCAGCAGACTAGCGGGAGAAGTACATGAGCAGTTCTTC.

The chain couples TRBV6-1 to TRBJ2-7; D is possibly TRBD1 or TRBD2 (5 bases each). The CDR3 runs 14 residues. V dropped 0 bases and J dropped 4 bases, with 10 bases sitting between them. CDR1 MNHNS and CDR2 SASEGT come from the germline V gene. The chain's CDR3 is CASSEAGTVYEQYF. In DNA, the CDR3 is TGTGCCAGCAGTGAAGCCGGGACGGTTTACGAGCAGTACTTC.

This clone was observed a single time. The J gene is TRBJ2-1, the V gene TRBV5-1; 10 positions agree with TRBD2. Germline loops: CDR1 SGHRS, CDR2 YFSETQ. The CDR3 contains 18 residues. The V segment lost 2 bases and the J segment 2 bases; nucleotides outside the gene matches: 10. The DNA for the CDR3 is TGCGCCAGCAGCTTTTTATCTAGCGGGAGTTTGGCCTACAATGAGCAGTTCTTC. This gives the protein CASSFLSSGSLAYNEQFF. The full variable domain, completed using reference TRBV5-1 and TRBJ2-1, is KAGVTQTPRYLIKTRGQQVTLSCSPISGHRSVSWYQQTPGQGLQFLFEYFSETQRNKGNFPGRFSGRQFSNSRSEMNVSTLELGDSALYLCASSFLSSGSLAYNEQFFGPGTRLTVL.

This sequence joins TRBV7-8 and TRBJ2-1, with 12 positions matching TRBD2. This CDR3 spans 13 amino acids. J gave up 13 bases and V 4 bases, and 5 bases lay outside the gene matches. From germline, CDR1 is SGHVS and CDR2 FQNEAQ. CDR3 region: CASSSLAGGRQFF. CDR3 nucleotide sequence: TGTGCCAGCAGCTCCCTAGCGGGAGGGAGACAGTTCTTC.

As DNA, the CDR3 is TGTGCCAGCAGAAACCCAGGGGCGAATTCACCCCTCCACTTT. Translation: CASRNPGANSPLHF. The chain employs TRBV28 and TRBJ1-6; D perhaps matches TRBD1 (6 bases). The CDR3 runs 14 residues. The V and J ends lost 6 bases and 7 bases respectively, with 13 bases between them. The germline gives CDR1 MDHEN, CDR2 SYDVKM.

V and J are TRBV4-1 and TRBJ1-4; the D is unclear. V was trimmed by 2 bases and J by 5 bases, leaving 9 bases between them. Germline loops: CDR1 MGHRA, CDR2 YSYEKL. CDR3 size: 14 residues. The CDR3 loop is CASSQRWTNEKLFF. CDR3 bases: TGCGCCAGCAGCCAAAGATGGACGAATGAAAAACTGTTTTTT.

The V call is TRBV18, the J call TRBJ2-3, with D perhaps matching TRBD1 (5 bases). CDR3 length: 13 amino acids. CDR1 is KGHSH and CDR2 is LQKENI in the germline V gene. Trimming took 7 bases from V and 1 from J, leaving 9 bases between them. CDR3 protein: CASYRYGTDTQYF. The CDR3 DNA sequence: TGTGCCAGCTACAGGTACGGCACAGATACGCAGTATTTT.

This chain uses TRBV11-2 with TRBJ1-2; D might be TRBD1 (5 bases). V was pared by 2 bases and J by 2 bases, with 15 bases between. The CDR3 totals 16 residues. Germline assignment: CDR1 SGHAT and CDR2 FQNNGV. The CDR3 DNA follows: TGTGCCAGCAGCTTATTATCAGGGTTCGTAAACTATGGCTACACCTTC. Translation: CASSLLSGFVNYGYTF.

V gene TRBV15 combines with J gene TRBJ1-5; D remains ambiguous. Germline CDR1 reads LNHNV; CDR2 reads YYDKDF (reference sequence). The CDR3 runs 13 residues. The V end lost 0 bases, the J end lost 6 bases, and 6 bases lay between the germline ends. CDR3 nucleotide sequence: TGTGCCACCAGCAGAGACTTTAGTCAGCCCCAGCATTTT. Its protein product is CATSRDFSQPQHF.

This chain uses TRBV5-8 with TRBJ2-7, with TRBD2 as a possible D gene (6 bases). There are 12 residues in the CDR3. Germline loops: CDR1 SGHTS, CDR2 YDEGEE. V was clipped by 6 bases and J by 2 bases, with 9 bases between them. The CDR3 sequence: CASKEGAYEQYF. CDR3 nucleotide sequence: TGTGCCAGCAAGGAGGGAGCCTACGAGCAGTACTTC. The whole variable domain, remainder taken from reference TRBV5-8 and TRBJ2-7, is EAGVTQSPTHLIKTRGQQATLRCSPISGHTSVYWYQQALGLGLQFLLWYDEGEERNRGNFPPRFSGRQFPNYSSELNVNALELEDSALYLCASKEGAYEQYFGPGTRLTVT.